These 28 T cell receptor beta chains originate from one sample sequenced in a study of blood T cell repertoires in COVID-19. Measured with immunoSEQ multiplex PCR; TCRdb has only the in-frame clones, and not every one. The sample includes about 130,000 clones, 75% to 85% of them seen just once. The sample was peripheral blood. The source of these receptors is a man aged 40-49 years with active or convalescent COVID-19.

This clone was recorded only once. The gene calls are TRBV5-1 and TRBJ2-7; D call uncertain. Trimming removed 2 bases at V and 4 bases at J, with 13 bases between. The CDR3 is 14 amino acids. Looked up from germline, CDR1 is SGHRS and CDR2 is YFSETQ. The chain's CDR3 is CASSFVESGYEQYF. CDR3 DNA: TGCGCCAGCAGCTTTGTGGAATCAGGTTACGAGCAGTACTTC.

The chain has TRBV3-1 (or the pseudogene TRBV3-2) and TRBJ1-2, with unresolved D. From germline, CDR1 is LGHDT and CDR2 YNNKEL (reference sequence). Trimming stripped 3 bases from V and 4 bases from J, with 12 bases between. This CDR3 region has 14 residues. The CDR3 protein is CASSQIASSYGYTF. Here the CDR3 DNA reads TGTGCCAGCAGCCAGATAGCCTCCTCCTATGGCTACACCTTC.

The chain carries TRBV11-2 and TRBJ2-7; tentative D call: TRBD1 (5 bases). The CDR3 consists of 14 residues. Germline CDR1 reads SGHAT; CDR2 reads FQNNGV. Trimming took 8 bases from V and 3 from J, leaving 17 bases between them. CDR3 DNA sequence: TGTGCCAGCGCCTGGGAACAGGCAGACTACGAGCAGTACTTC. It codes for CASAWEQADYEQYF. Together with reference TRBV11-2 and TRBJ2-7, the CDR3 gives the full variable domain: EAGVAQSPRYKIIEKRQSVAFWCNPISGHATLYWYQQILGQGPKLLIQFQNNGVVDDSQLPKDRFSAERLKGVDSTLKIQPAKLEDSAVYLCASAWEQADYEQYFGPGTRLTVT.

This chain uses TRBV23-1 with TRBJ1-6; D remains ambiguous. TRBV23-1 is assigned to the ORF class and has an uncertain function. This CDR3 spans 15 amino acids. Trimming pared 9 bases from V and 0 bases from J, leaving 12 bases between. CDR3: CARAFLNSYNSPLHF. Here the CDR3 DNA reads TGCGCCAGGGCATTTTTAAACTCCTATAATTCACCCCTCCACTTT.

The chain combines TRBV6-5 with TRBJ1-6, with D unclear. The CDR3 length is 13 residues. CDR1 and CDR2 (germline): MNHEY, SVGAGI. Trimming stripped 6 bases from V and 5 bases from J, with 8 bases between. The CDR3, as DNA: TGTGCCAGCAGAACACAGAATAATTCACCCCTCCACTTT. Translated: CASRTQNNSPLHF.

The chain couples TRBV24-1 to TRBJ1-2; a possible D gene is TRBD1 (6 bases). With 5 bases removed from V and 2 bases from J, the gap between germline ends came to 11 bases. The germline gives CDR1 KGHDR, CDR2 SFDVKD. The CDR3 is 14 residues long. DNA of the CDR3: TGTGCCACCAGTGGGGCAGGGGCGAACTATGGCTACACCTTC. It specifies CATSGAGANYGYTF.

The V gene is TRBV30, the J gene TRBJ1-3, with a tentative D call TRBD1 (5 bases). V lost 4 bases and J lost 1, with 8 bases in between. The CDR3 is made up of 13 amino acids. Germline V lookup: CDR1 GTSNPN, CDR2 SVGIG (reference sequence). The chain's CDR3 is CAWTEGSGNTIYF. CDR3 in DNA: TGTGCCTGGACGGAGGGGTCTGGAAACACCATATATTTT.

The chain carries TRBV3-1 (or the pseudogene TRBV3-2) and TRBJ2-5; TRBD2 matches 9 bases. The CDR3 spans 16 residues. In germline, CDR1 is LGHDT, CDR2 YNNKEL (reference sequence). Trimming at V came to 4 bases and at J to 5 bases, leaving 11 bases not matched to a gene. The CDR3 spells CASSLERLAGHETQYF. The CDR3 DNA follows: TGTGCCAGCAGCCTGGAGCGGCTAGCGGGACATGAGACCCAGTACTTC.

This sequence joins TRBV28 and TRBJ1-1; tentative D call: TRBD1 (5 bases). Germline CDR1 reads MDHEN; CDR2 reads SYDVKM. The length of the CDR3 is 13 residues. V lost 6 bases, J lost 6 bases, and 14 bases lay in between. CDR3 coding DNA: TGTGCCAGCAGCATCGGCACGGGGGCTGAAGCTTTCTTT. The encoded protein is CASSIGTGAEAFF.

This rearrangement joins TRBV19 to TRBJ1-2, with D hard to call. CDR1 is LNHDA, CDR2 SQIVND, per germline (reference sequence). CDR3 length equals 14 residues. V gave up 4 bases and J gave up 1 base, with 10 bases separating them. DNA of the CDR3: TGTGCCAGTAGTAGGGCAGAGCTTAACTATGGCTACACCTTC. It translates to CASSRAELNYGYTF. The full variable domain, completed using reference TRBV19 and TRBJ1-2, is DGGITQSPKYLFRKEGQNVTLSCEQNLNHDAMYWYRQDPGQGLRLIYYSQIVNDFQKGDIAEGYSVSREKKESFPLTVTSAQKNPTAFYLCASSRAELNYGYTFGSGTRLTVV.

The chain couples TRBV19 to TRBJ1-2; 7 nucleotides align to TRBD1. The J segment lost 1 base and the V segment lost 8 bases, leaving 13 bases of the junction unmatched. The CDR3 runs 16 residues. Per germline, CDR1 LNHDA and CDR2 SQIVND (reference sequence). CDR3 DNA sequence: TGTGCCAGTGTGTCAATTGGGACAGCTTATAACTATGGCTACACCTTC. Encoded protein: CASVSIGTAYNYGYTF.

CDR3 in DNA: TGTGCCAGCAGCGGACTAGCGAGACAAGAGACCCAGTACTTC. Its translation: CASSGLARQETQYF. This rearrangement joins TRBV9 to TRBJ2-5; 8 bases map to TRBD2. CDR1 and CDR2 (germline): SGDLS, YYNGEE. V shed 3 bases and J 2 bases; nucleotides not matched to a gene: 3. The CDR3 length is 14 residues.

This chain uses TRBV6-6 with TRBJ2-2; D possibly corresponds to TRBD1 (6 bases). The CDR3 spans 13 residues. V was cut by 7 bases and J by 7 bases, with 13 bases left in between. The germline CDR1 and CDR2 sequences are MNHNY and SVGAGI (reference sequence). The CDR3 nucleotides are TGTGCCAGCAAGGACAGTTCGATCGGGGAGCTGTTTTTT. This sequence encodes CASKDSSIGELFF.

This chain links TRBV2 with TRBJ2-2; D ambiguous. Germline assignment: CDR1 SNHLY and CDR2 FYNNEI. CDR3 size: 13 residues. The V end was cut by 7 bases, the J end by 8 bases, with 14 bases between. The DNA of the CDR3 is TGTGCCAGCATCCCTCCCGACGGGGGGGAGCTGTTTTTT. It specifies CASIPPDGGELFF.

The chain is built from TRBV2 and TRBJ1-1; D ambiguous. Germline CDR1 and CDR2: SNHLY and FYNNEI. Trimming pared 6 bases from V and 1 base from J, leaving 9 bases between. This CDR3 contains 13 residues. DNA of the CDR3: TGTGCCAGCAGCATTCGGGGGAACACTGAAGCTTTCTTT. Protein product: CASSIRGNTEAFF.

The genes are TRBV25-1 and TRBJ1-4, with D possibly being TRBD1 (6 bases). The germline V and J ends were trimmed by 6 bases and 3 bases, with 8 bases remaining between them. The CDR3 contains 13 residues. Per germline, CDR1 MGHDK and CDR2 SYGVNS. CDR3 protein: CASRQGSNEKLFF. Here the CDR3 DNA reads TGTGCCAGCAGACAGGGCTCTAATGAAAAACTGTTTTTT.

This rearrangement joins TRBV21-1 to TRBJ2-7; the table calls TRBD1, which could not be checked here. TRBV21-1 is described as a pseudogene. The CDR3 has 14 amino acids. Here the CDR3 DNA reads TGTGCCAAAATGGAGCAGGGCTTAATGGGCGAGCAGTACTTC. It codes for CAKMEQGLMGEQYF.

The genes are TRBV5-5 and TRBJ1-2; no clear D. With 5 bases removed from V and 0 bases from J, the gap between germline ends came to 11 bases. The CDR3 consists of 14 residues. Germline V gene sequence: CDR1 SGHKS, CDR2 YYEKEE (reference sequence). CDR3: CASSSAGTNYGYTF. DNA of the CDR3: TGTGCCAGCAGTTCCGCGGGGACTAACTATGGCTACACCTTC.

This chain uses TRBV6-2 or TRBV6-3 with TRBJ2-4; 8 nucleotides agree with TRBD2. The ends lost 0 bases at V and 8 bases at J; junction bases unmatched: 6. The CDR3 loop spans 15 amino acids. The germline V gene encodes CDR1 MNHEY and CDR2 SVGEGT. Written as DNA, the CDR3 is TGTGCCAGCAGTTACTCAGCGGGGGTGAGAGACATTCAGTACTTC. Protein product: CASSYSAGVRDIQYF.

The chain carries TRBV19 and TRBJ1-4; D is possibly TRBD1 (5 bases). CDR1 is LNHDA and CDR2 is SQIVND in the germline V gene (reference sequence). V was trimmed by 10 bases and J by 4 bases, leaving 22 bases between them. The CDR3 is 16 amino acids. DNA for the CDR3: TGTGCCACCGGAGGGCAGAGGGGTGCCCATAATGAAAAACTGTTTTTT. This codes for CATGGQRGAHNEKLFF.

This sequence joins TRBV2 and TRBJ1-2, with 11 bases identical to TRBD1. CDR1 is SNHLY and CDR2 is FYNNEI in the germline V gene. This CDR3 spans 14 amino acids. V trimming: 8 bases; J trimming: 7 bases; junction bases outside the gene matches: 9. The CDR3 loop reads CASRSGQGVVGYTF. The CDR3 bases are TGTGCCAGCCGCTCGGGACAGGGGGTTGTTGGCTACACCTTC.

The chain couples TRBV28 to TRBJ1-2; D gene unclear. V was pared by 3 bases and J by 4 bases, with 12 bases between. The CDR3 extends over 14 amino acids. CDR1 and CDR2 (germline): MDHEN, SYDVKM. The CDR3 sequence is CASSFGGIGYGYTF. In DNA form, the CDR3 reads TGTGCCAGCAGTTTCGGAGGCATAGGCTATGGCTACACCTTC.

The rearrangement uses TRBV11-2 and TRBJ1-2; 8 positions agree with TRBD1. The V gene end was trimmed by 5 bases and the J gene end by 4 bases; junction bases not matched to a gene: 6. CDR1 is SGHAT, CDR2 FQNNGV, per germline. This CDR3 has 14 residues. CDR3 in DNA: TGTGCCAGCAGCCCCGGACAGGGCAGCTATGGCTACACCTTC. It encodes CASSPGQGSYGYTF.

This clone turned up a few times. The DNA for the CDR3 is TGTGCCAGCCGACCTCCCCGGGACAGGACGGGAGAGCAGTACTTC. Its protein is CASRPPRDRTGEQYF. The chain couples TRBV6-5 to TRBJ2-7, with 8 bases lining up with TRBD1. The length of the CDR3 is 15 residues. Trimming cost V 8 bases and J 7 bases; bases outside gene matches: 16. Germline lookup yields CDR1 MNHEY and CDR2 SVGAGI.

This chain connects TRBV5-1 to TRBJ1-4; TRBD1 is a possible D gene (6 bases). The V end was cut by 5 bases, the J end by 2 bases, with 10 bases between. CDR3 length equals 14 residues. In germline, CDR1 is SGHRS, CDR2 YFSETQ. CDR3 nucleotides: TGCGCCAGCAGGTCACAGGGTACTAATGAAAAACTGTTTTTT. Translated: CASRSQGTNEKLFF.

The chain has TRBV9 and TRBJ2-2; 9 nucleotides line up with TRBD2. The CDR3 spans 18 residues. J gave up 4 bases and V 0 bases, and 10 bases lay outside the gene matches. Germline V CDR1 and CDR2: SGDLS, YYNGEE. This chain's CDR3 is CASSVVLAGGVSTGELFF. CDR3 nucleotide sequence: TGTGCCAGCAGCGTAGTACTAGCGGGTGGGGTAAGCACCGGGGAGCTGTTTTTT.

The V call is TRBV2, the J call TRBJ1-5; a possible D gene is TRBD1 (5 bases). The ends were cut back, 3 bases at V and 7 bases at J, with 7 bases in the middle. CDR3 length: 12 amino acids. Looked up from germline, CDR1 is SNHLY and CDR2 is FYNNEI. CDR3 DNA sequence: TGTGCCAGCAGTGACCAGGGCCAGCCCCAGCATTTT. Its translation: CASSDQGQPQHF.

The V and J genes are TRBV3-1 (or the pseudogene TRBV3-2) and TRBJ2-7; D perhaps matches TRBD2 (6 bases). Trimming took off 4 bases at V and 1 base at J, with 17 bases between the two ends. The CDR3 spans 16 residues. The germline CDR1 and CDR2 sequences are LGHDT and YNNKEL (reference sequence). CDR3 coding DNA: TGTGCCAGCAGCCCCTTTACATCAGGAGGGTCCTACGAGCAGTACTTC. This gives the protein CASSPFTSGGSYEQYF.